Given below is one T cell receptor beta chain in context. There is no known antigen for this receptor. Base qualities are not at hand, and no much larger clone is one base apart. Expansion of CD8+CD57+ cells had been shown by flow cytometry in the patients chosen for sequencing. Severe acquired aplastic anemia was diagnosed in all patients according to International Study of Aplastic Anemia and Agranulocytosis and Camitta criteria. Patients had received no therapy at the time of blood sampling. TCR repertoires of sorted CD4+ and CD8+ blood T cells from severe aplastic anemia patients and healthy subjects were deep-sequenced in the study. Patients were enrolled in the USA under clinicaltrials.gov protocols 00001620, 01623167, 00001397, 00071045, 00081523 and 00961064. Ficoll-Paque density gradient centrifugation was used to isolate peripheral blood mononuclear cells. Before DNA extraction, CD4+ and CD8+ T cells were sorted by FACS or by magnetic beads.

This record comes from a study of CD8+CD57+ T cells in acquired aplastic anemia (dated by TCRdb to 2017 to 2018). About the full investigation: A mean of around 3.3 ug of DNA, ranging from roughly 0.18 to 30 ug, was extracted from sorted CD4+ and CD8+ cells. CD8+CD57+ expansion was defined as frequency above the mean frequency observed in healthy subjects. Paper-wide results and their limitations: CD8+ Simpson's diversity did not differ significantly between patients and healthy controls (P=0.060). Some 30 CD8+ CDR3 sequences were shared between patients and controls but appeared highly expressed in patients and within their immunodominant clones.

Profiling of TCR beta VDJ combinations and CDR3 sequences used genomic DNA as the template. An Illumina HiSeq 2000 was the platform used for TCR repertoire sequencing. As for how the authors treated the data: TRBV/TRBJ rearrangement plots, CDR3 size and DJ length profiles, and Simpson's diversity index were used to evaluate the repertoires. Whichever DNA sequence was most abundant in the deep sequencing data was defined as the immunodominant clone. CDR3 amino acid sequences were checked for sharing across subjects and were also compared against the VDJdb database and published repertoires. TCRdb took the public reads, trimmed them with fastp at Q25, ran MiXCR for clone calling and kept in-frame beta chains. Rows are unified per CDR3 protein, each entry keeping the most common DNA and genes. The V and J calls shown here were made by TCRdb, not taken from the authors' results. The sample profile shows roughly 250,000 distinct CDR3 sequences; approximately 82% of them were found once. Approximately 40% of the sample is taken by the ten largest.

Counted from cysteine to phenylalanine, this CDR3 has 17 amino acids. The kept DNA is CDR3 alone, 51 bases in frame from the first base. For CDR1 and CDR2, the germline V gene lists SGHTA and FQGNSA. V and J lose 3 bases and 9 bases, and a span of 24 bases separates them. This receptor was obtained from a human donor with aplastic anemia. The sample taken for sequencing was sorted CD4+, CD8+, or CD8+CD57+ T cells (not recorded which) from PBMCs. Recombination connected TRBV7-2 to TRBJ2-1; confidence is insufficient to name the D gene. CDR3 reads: CASSLRAERPRQTEQFF. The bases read TGTGCCAGCAGCTTGCGCGCCGAGCGACCCCGCCAGACTGAGCAGTTCTTC.